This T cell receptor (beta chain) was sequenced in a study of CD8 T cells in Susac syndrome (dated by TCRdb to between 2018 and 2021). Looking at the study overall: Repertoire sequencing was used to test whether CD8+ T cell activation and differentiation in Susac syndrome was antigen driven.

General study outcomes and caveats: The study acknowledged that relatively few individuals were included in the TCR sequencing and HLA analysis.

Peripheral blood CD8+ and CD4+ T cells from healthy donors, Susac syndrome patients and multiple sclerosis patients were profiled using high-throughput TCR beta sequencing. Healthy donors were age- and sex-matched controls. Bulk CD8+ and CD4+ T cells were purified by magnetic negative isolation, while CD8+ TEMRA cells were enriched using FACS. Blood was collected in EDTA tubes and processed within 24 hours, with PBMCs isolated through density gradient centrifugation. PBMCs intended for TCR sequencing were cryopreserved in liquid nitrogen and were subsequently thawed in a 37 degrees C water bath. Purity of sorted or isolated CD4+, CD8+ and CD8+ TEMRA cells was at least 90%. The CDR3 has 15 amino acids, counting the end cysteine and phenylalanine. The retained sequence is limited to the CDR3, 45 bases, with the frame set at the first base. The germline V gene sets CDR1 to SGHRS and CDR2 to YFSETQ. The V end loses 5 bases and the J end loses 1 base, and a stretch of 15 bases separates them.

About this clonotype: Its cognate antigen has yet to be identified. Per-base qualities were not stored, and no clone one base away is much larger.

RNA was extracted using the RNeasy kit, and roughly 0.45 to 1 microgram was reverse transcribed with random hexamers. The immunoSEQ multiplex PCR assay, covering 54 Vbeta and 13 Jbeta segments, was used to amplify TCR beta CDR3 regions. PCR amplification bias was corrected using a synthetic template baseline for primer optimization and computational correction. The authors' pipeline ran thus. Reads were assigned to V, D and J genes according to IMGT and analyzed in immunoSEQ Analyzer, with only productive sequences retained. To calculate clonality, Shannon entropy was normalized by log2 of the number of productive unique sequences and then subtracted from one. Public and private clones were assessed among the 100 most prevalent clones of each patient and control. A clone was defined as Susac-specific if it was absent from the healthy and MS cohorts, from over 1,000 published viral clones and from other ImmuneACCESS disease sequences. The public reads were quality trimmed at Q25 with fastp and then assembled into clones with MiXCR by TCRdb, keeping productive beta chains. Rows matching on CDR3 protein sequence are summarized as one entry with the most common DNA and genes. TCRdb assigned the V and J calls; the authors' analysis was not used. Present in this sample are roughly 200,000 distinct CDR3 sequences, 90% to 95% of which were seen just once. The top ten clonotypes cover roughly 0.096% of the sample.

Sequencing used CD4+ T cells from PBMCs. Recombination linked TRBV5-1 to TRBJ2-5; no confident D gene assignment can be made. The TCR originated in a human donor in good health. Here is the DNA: TGCGCCAGCAGTTCAACAGCTCAGCCCCAAGAGACCCAGTACTTC. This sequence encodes CASSSTAQPQETQYF.